This T cell receptor (beta chain) was captured by sequencing in a study of cytotoxic CD8 clonotypes in ibrutinib-treated CLL. The overall study: Patients gave response samples after a median around twelve months of treatment, range 6 to 36.

Clones were read by immunoSEQ multiplex PCR, and TCRdb kept only the in-frame ones, dropping some. Counted here are about 150,000 clones, approximately 80% occurring once; the ten biggest clones make up approximately 5.1%. The CDR3 loop spans 12 amino acids. Per germline, CDR1 ENHRY and CDR2 SYGVKD. Trimming removed 4 bases at V and 3 bases at J, with 6 bases between. This chain connects TRBV10-3 to TRBJ1-2; D not resolved. Sequencing used PBMCs, obtained after 24 months of ibrutinib treatment. This sequence originates from a human donor with chronic lymphocytic leukemia. Here the CDR3 DNA reads TGTGCCATCAGTGTGCGGGACTATGGCTACACCTTC. This codes for CAISVRDYGYTF.